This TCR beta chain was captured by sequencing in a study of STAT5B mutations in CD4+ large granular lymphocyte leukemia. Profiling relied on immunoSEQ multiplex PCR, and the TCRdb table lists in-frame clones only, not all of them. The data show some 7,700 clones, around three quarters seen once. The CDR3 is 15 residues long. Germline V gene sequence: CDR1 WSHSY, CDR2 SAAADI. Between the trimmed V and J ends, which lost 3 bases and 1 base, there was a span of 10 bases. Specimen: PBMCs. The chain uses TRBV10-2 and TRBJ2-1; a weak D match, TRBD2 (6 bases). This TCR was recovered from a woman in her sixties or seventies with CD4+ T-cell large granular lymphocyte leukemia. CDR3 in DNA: TGCGCCAGCAGTGAAGGAGGGCCGTCCTACAATGAGCAGTTCTTC. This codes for CASSEGGPSYNEQFF.